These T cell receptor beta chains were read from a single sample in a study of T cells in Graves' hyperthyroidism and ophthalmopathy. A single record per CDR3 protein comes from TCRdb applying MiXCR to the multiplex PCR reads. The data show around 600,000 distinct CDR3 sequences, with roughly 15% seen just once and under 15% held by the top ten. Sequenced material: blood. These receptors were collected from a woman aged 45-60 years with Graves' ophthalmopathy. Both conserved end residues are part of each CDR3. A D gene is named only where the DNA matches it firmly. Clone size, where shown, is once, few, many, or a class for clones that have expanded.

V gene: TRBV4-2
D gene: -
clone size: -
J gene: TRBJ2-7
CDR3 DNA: TGTGCCAGCAGCCAAGATTGGTCCGAGGCCTACGAGCAGTACTTC
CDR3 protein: CASSQDWSEAYEQYF

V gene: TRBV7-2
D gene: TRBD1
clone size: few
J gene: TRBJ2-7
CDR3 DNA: TGTGCCAGCAGCGCGAGACAGGGGTACGAGCAGCTCTTC
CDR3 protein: CASSARQGYEQLF

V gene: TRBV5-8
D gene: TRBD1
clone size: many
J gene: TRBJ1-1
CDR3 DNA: TGTGCCAGCAGCTTCGGACAGGGACCGAACACTGAAGCTTTCTTT
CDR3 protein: CASSFGQGPNTEAFF

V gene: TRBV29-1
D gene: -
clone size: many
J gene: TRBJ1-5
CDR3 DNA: TGCAGCGTTGCCCGGGACAAAAATCAGCCCCAGCATTTT
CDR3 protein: CSVARDKNQPQHF

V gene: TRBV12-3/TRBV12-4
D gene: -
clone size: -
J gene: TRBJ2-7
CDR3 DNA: TGTGTCAGCAGGTCGGGGCCGCACGAGCAGTACTTC
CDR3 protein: CVSRSGPHEQYF

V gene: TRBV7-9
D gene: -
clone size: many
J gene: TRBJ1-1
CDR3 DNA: TGTGCCAGCAGCCCGTACTTAAGGTTGGCGAACACTGAAGCTTTCTTT
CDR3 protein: CASSPYLRLANTEAFF

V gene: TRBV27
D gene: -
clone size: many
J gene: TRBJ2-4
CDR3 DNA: TGTGCCAGCAGTTCAAGACAGCCCCCCAACATTCAGTACTTC
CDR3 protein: CASSSRQPPNIQYF

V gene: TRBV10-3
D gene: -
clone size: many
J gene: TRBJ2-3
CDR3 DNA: TGTGCCAGCGGTGGTGGATTTGCAGATACGCAGTATTTT
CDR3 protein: CASGGGFADTQYF

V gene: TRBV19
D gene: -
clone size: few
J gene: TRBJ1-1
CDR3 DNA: TGTGCCAGTAGTATTGGGGGGGCTAGGACTGAAGCTTTCTTT
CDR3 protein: CASSIGGARTEAFF

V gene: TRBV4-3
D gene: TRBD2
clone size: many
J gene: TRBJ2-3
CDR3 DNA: TGCGCCAGCAGCCAAGATAGGCAGGGAGGGGCAGATACGCAGTATTTT
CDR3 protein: CASSQDRQGGADTQYF

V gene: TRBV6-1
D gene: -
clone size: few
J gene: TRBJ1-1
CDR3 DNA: TGTGCCAGCGGACAGTTAATGAACACTGAAGCTTTCTTT
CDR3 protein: CASGQLMNTEAFF

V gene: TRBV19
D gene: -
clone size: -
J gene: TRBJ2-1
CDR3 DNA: TGTGCCAGTATGAATAGCCTCTACAATGAGCAGTTCTTC
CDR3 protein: CASMNSLYNEQFF

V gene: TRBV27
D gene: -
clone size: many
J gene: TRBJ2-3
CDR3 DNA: TGTGCCAGCAGTCAACAGTCTAGCACAGATACGCAGTATTTT
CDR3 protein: CASSQQSSTDTQYF

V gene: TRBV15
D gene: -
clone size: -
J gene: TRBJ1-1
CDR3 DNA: TGTGCCACCAGCAGAGGGGGGAACCAAAACACTGAAGCTTTCTTT
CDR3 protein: CATSRGGNQNTEAFF

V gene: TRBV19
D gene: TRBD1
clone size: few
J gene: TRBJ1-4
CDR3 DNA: TGTGCCAGTAGTAAACAGGGGAAAAAACTGTTTTTT
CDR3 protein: CASSKQGKKLFF

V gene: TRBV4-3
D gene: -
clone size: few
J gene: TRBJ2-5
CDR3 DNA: TGCGCCAGCAGCCAATGGACTATGGAGCAAGAGACCCAGTACTTC
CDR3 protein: CASSQWTMEQETQYF

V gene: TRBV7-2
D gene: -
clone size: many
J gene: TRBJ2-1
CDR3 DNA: TGTGCCAGCAGCTTACACATCACTAGCACCGTCTTGTTCTTC
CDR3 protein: CASSLHITSTVLFF

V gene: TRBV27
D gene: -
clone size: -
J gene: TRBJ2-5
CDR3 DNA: TGTGCCAGCAGTTTATACAGCAGGGTAGGAGAGACCCAGTACTTC
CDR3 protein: CASSLYSRVGETQYF

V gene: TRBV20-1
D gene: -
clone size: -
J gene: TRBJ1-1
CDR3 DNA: TGCAGTGCTAGTTCCGGGGCTGCAATGAACACTGAAGCTTTCTTT
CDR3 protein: CSASSGAAMNTEAFF

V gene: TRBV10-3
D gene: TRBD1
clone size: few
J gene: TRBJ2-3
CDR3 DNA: TGTGCCATCAGGGGAGGACAGGGGAAAATCGAAACAGATACGCAGTATTTT
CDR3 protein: CAIRGGQGKIETDTQYF

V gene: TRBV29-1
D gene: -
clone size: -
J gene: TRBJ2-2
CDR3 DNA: TGCAGCGTTGGTGGGGGGCCCGGGGAGCTGTTTTTT
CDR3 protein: CSVGGGPGELFF

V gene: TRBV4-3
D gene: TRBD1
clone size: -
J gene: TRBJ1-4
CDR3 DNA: TGCGCCAGCAGCCGGAGCCAGGGGGCAGCTAATGAAAAACTGTTTTTT
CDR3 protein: CASSRSQGAANEKLFF

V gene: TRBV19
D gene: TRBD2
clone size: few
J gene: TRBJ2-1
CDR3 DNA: TGTGCCAGTAGTAATCTAGCGGGAGTCGCCTACAATGAGCAGTTCTTC
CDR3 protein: CASSNLAGVAYNEQFF

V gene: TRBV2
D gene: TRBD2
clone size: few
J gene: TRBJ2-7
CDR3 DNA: TGTGCCAGCAGGGGACTAGCGGGGAGCTCCTACGAGCAGTACTTC
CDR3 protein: CASRGLAGSSYEQYF

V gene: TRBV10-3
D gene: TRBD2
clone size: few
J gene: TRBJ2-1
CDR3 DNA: TGTGCCATTAAGCGGGACTCCTACAATGAGCAGTTCTTC
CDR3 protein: CAIKRDSYNEQFF

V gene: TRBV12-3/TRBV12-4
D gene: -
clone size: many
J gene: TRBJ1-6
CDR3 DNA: TGTGCCAGCCGTTTGGTCCGGTCACCCCTCCACTTT
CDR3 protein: CASRLVRSPLHF

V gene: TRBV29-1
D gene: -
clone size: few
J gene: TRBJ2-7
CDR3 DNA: TGCAGCGGGGGCCGAAGCTCCTACGAGCAGTACTTC
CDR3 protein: CSGGRSSYEQYF

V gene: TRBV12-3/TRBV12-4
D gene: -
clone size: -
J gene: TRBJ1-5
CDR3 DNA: TGTGCCAGCAGTTCCCTCGGGCCCCAGCATTTT
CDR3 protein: CASSSLGPQHF

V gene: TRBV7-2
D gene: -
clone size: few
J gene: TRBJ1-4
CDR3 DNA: TGTGCCAGCAGCTTAGTCCCGGGAGTTAATGAAAAACTGTTTTTT
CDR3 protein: CASSLVPGVNEKLFF

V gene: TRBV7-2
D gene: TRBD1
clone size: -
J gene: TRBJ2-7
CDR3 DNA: TGCGCCAGCAGCCAAGATTTTGGACAGGTTGGTTACGAGCAGTACTTC
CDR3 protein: CASSQDFGQVGYEQYF

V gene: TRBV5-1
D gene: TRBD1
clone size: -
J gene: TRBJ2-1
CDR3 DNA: TGCGCCAGCAGCTTCGAAGGGGGCAGATATTACAATGAGCAGTTCTTC
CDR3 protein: CASSFEGGRYYNEQFF

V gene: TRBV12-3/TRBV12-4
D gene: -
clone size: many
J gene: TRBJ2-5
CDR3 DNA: TGTGCCAGCAGTCCCCCATGGGGGCAGGGAAAAGAGACCCAGTACTTC
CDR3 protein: CASSPPWGQGKETQYF

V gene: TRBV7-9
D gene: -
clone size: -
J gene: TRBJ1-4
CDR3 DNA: TGTGCCAGCAGCTTAATCGGTGTCCATCCGAATGAAAAACTGTTTTTT
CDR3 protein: CASSLIGVHPNEKLFF